This TCR beta chain was retrieved from a study of OX40 agonist ivuxolimab in advanced cancers. Assay: immunoSEQ multiplex PCR; the TCRdb copy retains only in-frame clones and omits some. The repertoire holds roughly 92,000 clones, with under 95% as singletons. V dropped 4 bases and J dropped 6 bases, with 15 bases sitting between them. There are 14 residues in the CDR3. Germline CDR1 reads SGHRS; CDR2 reads YFSETQ. The specimen was CD4+ or CD8+ T cells sorted from blood, collected in a trial of the OX40 agonist ivuxolimab. The chain employs TRBV5-1 and TRBJ2-3; D uncertain. The TCR comes from an adult with an advanced solid tumor such as melanoma, head and neck, liver or kidney cancer. The CDR3 sequence is CASSDPGALDTQYF. CDR3 bases: TGCGCCAGCAGCGATCCCGGAGCTTTGGATACGCAGTATTTT.